This T cell receptor (beta chain) was identified in a study of blood T cell repertoires in COVID-19. A single count supports this clone. Trimming shortened V by 1 base and J by 8 bases, and 14 bases separated the two germline ends. There are 14 residues in the CDR3. Germline V gene sequence: CDR1 LGHDT, CDR2 YNNKEL (reference sequence). The assay was immunoSEQ multiplex PCR, and TCRdb's table has in-frame clones only and misses some. The table shows around 99,000 clones, with about 90% occurring only once. The sequence was obtained from a human donor in a cohort sampled during active COVID-19. The specimen was peripheral blood. The V and J genes are TRBV3-1 (or the pseudogene TRBV3-2) and TRBJ1-2, with unresolved D. CDR3 bases: TGTGCCAGCAGCCAAGCAACCCGGGGTCGCGGCTACACCTTC. Amino acid sequence: CASSQATRGRGYTF.